The present TCR beta chain was sequenced within a study of tumor and adjacent non-tumor tissue in lung cancer. No cell sorting was done before RNA was extracted from the tissue. Of note for this clonotype: One junction end does not reproduce the germline sequence, and a read error may be involved.

The length of the CDR3 is 12 residues. Three rounds of nested PCR, following a modified ARM-PCR protocol, produced the TCRbeta library. Via MiXCR, TCRdb re-called the multiplex PCR reads, giving one row per CDR3 protein. Of tens of thousands of distinct CDR3 sequences listed, around 74% are singletons. The chain carries TRBV12-3 or TRBV12-4 and TRBJ1-2; no definite D call. The receptor comes from a woman aged 45 to 65 with non-small cell lung cancer. The sequenced sample consisted of lung tumor tissue. CDR3 protein: CASCLRTSGYIF. For the CDR3, the DNA is TGTGCCAGCTGTTTACGCACGAGTGGCTACATCTTC.